One and the same sample provided the 19 T cell receptor beta chains below, sequenced in a study of T cell changes during pregnancy in multiple sclerosis. The repertoire was sequenced with immunoSEQ multiplex PCR; TCRdb's copy has only in-frame clones and lacks some. This sample has about 40,000 clones, with around 90% found just once. This specimen consisted of CD4+ T cells from peripheral blood mononuclear cells, obtained in the second trimester of pregnancy. These TCRs come from a female donor in good health, enrolled as a control in a pregnancy study.

This chain links TRBV18 with TRBJ1-1; perhaps TRBD1 as D (5 bases). V dropped 2 bases and J dropped 4 bases, with 11 bases sitting between them. The CDR3 covers 14 residues. Germline loops: CDR1 KGHSH, CDR2 LQKENI. CDR3 residues: CASSPYSGGTEAFF. The CDR3 bases are TGTGCCAGCTCACCATACTCGGGGGGCACTGAAGCTTTCTTT.

This clone occurred a few times. This CDR3 is also generated by other DNA sequences in the sample. This sequence joins TRBV6-5 and TRBJ2-7, with TRBD2 matching 12 bases. Germline V gene data show CDR1 as MNHEY and CDR2 as SVGAGI. V trimming: 7 bases; J trimming: 0 bases; junction bases outside the gene matches: 4. CDR3 size: 15 residues. The CDR3 protein is CASTPTSGSSYEQYF. The CDR3, as DNA: TGTGCCAGCACCCCGACTAGCGGGAGCTCCTACGAGCAGTACTTC.

V gene TRBV4-2 combines with J gene TRBJ2-1, with 9 bases aligning to TRBD2. The germline CDR1 and CDR2 sequences are LGHNA and YNFKEQ. CDR3 length equals 15 residues. Trimming at V came to 3 bases and at J to 6 bases, leaving 6 bases not matched to a gene. The DNA for the CDR3 is TGTGCCAGCAGCCAGGCGGGAGGGCCGGTCAATGAGCAGTTCTTC. Amino acid sequence: CASSQAGGPVNEQFF.

This rearrangement joins TRBV9 to TRBJ2-1; 10 nucleotides line up with TRBD2. In germline, CDR1 is SGDLS, CDR2 YYNGEE. The J segment lost 3 bases and the V segment lost 2 bases, leaving 2 bases of the junction unmatched. The CDR3 is 15 residues long. CDR3 nucleotide sequence: TGTGCCAGCAGCGTCGGACTAGCGGTCTACAATGAGCAGTTCTTC. It translates to CASSVGLAVYNEQFF.

The gene calls are TRBV18 and TRBJ2-7; TRBD1 matches 8 bases. V lost 0 bases and J lost 3; bases outside the gene matches: 19. The CDR3 consists of 20 residues. Per the germline V gene, CDR1 is KGHSH and CDR2 is LQKENI. The CDR3 DNA is TGTGCCAGCTCACCACCGGGACAGGAACCCTTCGGCGACCGAGGCTACGAGCAGTACTTC. Its translation: CASSPPGQEPFGDRGYEQYF.

The chain employs TRBV7-9 and TRBJ2-7, with TRBD2 identical over 8 bases. Germline CDR1 is SEHNR and CDR2 is FQNEAQ (reference sequence). The CDR3 extends over 17 amino acids. With V trimmed by 2 bases and J by 3 bases, 12 bases remained unmatched. CDR3 loop: CASSLLGSGLAGYEQYF. The CDR3 DNA sequence: TGTGCCAGCAGCTTATTAGGGTCGGGGCTAGCGGGCTACGAGCAGTACTTC.

The chain combines TRBV11-3 with TRBJ2-1, with D unclear. CDR1 is SGHNT, CDR2 YENEEA, per germline. Trimming cost V 1 base and J 12 bases, with 13 bases left between them. CDR3 length: 13 amino acids. The CDR3 is CASSLGSLSGQFF. CDR3 in DNA: TGTGCCAGCAGCTTAGGATCTCTTTCAGGGCAGTTCTTC.

The chain carries TRBV10-3 and TRBJ2-3; D not certain. This CDR3 is 13 amino acids long. The germline V and J ends were trimmed by 6 bases and 2 bases, with 9 bases remaining between them. The germline gives CDR1 ENHRY, CDR2 SYGVKD. CDR3 sequence (DNA): TGTGCCATCAGACAGTCCCCCACAGATACGCAGTATTTT. Amino acid sequence: CAIRQSPTDTQYF.

CDR3 residues: CASSHLTSGGTSVQFF. The CDR3, as DNA: TGTGCCAGCAGCCACTTGACTAGCGGGGGGACCAGCGTTCAGTTCTTC. The rearrangement joins TRBV14 to TRBJ2-1, with 13 bases aligning to TRBD2. This CDR3 region has 16 residues. Trimming cost V 3 bases and J 13 bases; bases outside gene matches: 12. CDR1 is SGHDN and CDR2 is FVKESK in the germline V gene.

In DNA form, the CDR3 reads TGTGCTAGTGGAGGGACAGGGGCGATAGAGACCCAGTACTTC. Protein sequence: CASGGTGAIETQYF. The V gene is TRBV12-5, the J gene TRBJ2-5, with TRBD1 matching over 10 bases. The CDR3 length is 14 residues. CDR1 is LGHNT, CDR2 FRNRAP, per germline. Losses at the gene ends were 6 bases for V and 4 bases for J; bases not matched to a gene: 5.

This rearrangement joins TRBV15 to TRBJ1-3; 10 nucleotides agree with TRBD1. This CDR3 spans 16 amino acids. Per germline, CDR1 LNHNV and CDR2 YYDKDF (reference sequence). J lost 3 bases, V lost 1 base, and 3 bases had no gene match. This CDR3 is CATSRAGTGVGNTIYF. DNA of the CDR3: TGTGCCACCAGCAGAGCCGGGACAGGGGTTGGAAACACCATATATTTT.

The chain couples TRBV20-1 to TRBJ1-3; weak D call: TRBD1 (5 bases). The germline V and J ends were trimmed by 6 bases and 4 bases, with 7 bases remaining between them. CDR1 is DFQATT and CDR2 is SNEGSKA in the germline V gene (reference sequence). The CDR3 runs 11 residues. For the CDR3, the DNA is TGCAGTGCCAGACAGGGAAACACCATATATTTT. Its protein product is CSARQGNTIYF.

This rearrangement joins TRBV7-9 to TRBJ2-1; TRBD2 aligns across 9 bases. The CDR3 loop spans 15 amino acids. Trimming cost V 5 bases and J 8 bases; bases outside gene matches: 10. Germline CDR1 is SEHNR and CDR2 is FQNEAQ (reference sequence). DNA of the CDR3: TGTGCCAGCAGCGAACAAGCGGGGGGTCCCGATGAGCAGTTCTTC. Translating gives CASSEQAGGPDEQFF.

The V gene is TRBV6-6, the J gene TRBJ2-2, with 7 bases lining up with TRBD2. V shed 5 bases and J 2 bases; nucleotides not matched to a gene: 5. This CDR3 comprises 15 residues. Germline V gene lookup returns CDR1 MNHNY and CDR2 SVGAGI (reference sequence). CDR3 bases: TGTGCCAGCAGTCCGAGCGGGATTAACACCGGGGAGCTGTTTTTT. This gives the protein CASSPSGINTGELFF.

The chain has TRBV15 and TRBJ2-7; TRBD1 matches at 7 bases. The CDR3 is made up of 15 amino acids. With 4 bases clipped from V and 2 bases from J, the junction kept 8 bases outside the gene matches. CDR1 is LNHNV, CDR2 YYDKDF, per germline (reference sequence). The chain's CDR3 is CATSTRDSPTYEQYF. In DNA form, the CDR3 reads TGTGCCACCAGCACCCGGGACAGCCCCACCTACGAGCAGTACTTC.

This rearrangement joins TRBV9 to TRBJ1-2; 8 bases fit TRBD1. The V gene's germline CDR1 is SGDLS and CDR2 YYNGEE. CDR3 length equals 15 residues. V shed 0 bases, J shed 4 bases, and the junction held 5 bases outside the gene matches. DNA of the CDR3: TGTGCCAGCAGCGTAGGGGACAGGCGGTTCTATGGCTACACCTTC. This sequence encodes CASSVGDRRFYGYTF.

This chain links TRBV9 with TRBJ2-5; 10 bases agree with TRBD2. V was clipped by 4 bases and J by 4 bases; unmatched bases: 7. Per germline, CDR1 SGDLS and CDR2 YYNGEE. CDR3 length: 15 residues. The CDR3 DNA follows: TGTGCCAGCAGCCCACAAGCGGGAGGGCTAGAGACCCAGTACTTC. This codes for CASSPQAGGLETQYF.

The chain carries TRBV19 and TRBJ2-5; D is perhaps TRBD1 (6 bases). V shed 5 bases and J shed 3 bases, with 10 bases lying between them. The CDR3 contains 13 residues. Germline assignment: CDR1 LNHDA and CDR2 SQIVND (reference sequence). CDR3 nucleotide sequence: TGTGCCAGTAGTTCCCGACAGGAAGAGACCCAGTACTTC. Translated: CASSSRQEETQYF.

The chain recombines TRBV29-1 with TRBJ2-3; TRBD1 matches at 8 bases. CDR1 and CDR2 (germline): SQVTM, ANQGSEA. This CDR3 spans 16 amino acids. V trimming: 1 base; J trimming: 2 bases; junction bases outside the gene matches: 8. The CDR3 loop reads CSVEGGTGGNTDTQYF. CDR3 coding DNA: TGCAGCGTTGAAGGAGGAACAGGGGGGAACACAGATACGCAGTATTTT.